The TCR beta chain described here comes from a study of beta chain features in type 1 diabetes. Study conclusions and caveats: For TCRB rearrangement, an influence of HLA type remained unresolved here.

A note on this clone: The antigen remains unidentified.

Isolated RNA was reverse transcribed in full, so expressed TCRB transcripts were sequenced. TCRdb's copy holds only in-frame clones and misses some; the assay was immunoSEQ multiplex PCR. The table has 310,000 or so clones, less than 10% seen once. The CDR3 loop spans 13 amino acids. CDR1 is MNHNS and CDR2 is SASEGT in the germline V gene. Trimming stripped 6 bases from V and 0 bases from J, with 6 bases between. The origin of this receptor is a woman younger than 30 in good health. V usage is TRBV6-1 and J usage is TRBJ1-5, with D unclear. The sequencing sample was made of central memory CD4+ T cells from blood. The CDR3 DNA is TGTGCCAGCAGAGCATATAGCAATCAGCCCCAGCATTTT. Residues: CASRAYSNQPQHF.